This T cell receptor beta chain stems from a study of glioma-infiltrating T cells after dendritic cell vaccination listed by TCRdb under 2016. Turning to the overall study: The cohort comprised approximately 15 glioblastoma patients from Phase I and II dendritic cell vaccination trials, 9 newly diagnosed and 6 with recurrent disease. Between the early 2000s and the early 2010s, the patients were given dendritic cell vaccination pulsed with autologous tumor lysate. To make the vaccine, monocyte-derived dendritic cells were cultured for 7 to 8 days with IL-4 and GM-CSF and then pulsed overnight with autologous tumor lysate. Each patient got three intradermal injections of the dendritic cell vaccine, spaced at biweekly intervals, in the arm below the axilla. Tumor-infiltrating lymphocyte content was quantified and tumor and blood repertoires were compared in dendritic cell-vaccinated glioblastoma patients by deep sequencing of TCR beta CDR3 regions. Survival after dendritic cell vaccination was correlated with TCR sequencing metrics, such as TIL content and the overlap between tumor and blood repertoires.

Reading the germline V gene (reference sequence) gives CDR1 SGHNT and CDR2 YYREEE. Its CDR3 holds 14 amino acids, cysteine through phenylalanine. The read is trimmed to its CDR3 DNA, 42 bases read in frame from base 1. V gives up 0 bases and J gives up 3 bases, and the segment between their germline ends measures 9 bases. The immunoSEQ assay amplified TCRB CDR3 regions from 1.5 to 2.5 micrograms of genomic DNA, or from all available DNA when less than that amount was available. For multiplex PCR, 60 forward primers for TCR V beta segments and 13 reverse primers for J beta segments were used. To estimate the number of reads per starting template, synthetic control templates were added to each sample at limiting dilution. The Illumina HiSeq System generated sequencing reads of 87 bp. The source study handled its data this way. PCR and sequencing errors were removed by a nearest neighbor algorithm that merged closely related sequences. TCR overlap was defined as the percentage of unique tumor TCR beta sequences that were also found in the peripheral blood of the same patient. In its TCRdb copy, this immuneACCESS table keeps in-frame sequences only and misses some clones. Where compared with another copy, unresolved V genes explain less than half of these, and the others have no known cause. The V and J calls and the clone size are those of that table, but D and trimming were determined from the DNA. This sample has roughly 70,000 clones in its table, and roughly four fifths of those were observed once. Of the sample, around 2.3% is held by the ten largest clones.

On this clone itself: Its antigen remains undetermined. Base quality data are lacking; no much larger clone is found one base away.

Points the paper makes about the study in general: TCR clonality showed no direct relationship with survival, which suggests that a diverse polyclonal response may matter. After dendritic cell vaccination, a higher estimated pretreatment TIL content predicted longer time to progression and longer overall survival. The cohort was small and heterogeneous, with few patients having full blood and tumor sets and even fewer initial-recurrent tumor pairs. The TCR overlap response model with three groups was called speculative and said to need prospective validation.

Patients were selected for having adequate residual fresh-frozen tumor tissue and more than two years of available survival data. Molecular status otherwise varied across the glioblastoma patients, but none of them carried an isocitrate dehydrogenase mutation. PBMC were collected before vaccination, two weeks after the third vaccination, and at tumor progression if tumor progression occurred. Genomic DNA was extracted with the Qiagen DNeasy Blood extraction Kit. The rearranged chain carries TRBV5-4 and TRBJ1-2; a tentative D call is TRBD1 (5 bases match). Source: blood, taken before dendritic cell vaccination. This TCR was recovered from a human donor with glioblastoma. The DNA reads TGTGCCAGCAGCTTGGACAGGATGGACTATGGCTACACCTTC. It translates as CASSLDRMDYGYTF.